A selection of T cell receptor beta chains follows, all from one sample in a study of cytomegalovirus exposure and HLA in healthy donors. Some clones are missing from TCRdb's copy, which holds only in-frame ones; the method was immunoSEQ multiplex PCR. The table lists about 46,000 clones. Source material: PBMCs. These receptors were collected from a woman in her 40s in good health and CMV-seronegative. CDR3s include the opening cysteine and the closing phenylalanine or tryptophan. A D gene is named only where the DNA matches it firmly.

d_call j_call v_call cdr3_nt cdr3_aa
TRBD1 TRBJ2-1 TRBV4-3 TGCGCCAGCGGCCAAGATATGAACGCAGGGGGCTGGTTCTTC CASGQDMNAGGWFF
. TRBJ1-2 TRBV6-1 TGTGCCAGCAGTGAGAGGGGGATCGACTATGGCTACACCTTC CASSERGIDYGYTF
. TRBJ1-4 TRBV9 TGTGCCAGCAGCGTAGGGTTGGCGGCAACTAATGAAAAACTGTTTTTT CASSVGLAATNEKLFF
. TRBJ2-1 TRBV9 TGTGCCAGCAGCGTAAGTACTAGCTACGACAATGAGCAGTTCTTC CASSVSTSYDNEQFF
. TRBJ1-2 TRBV4-1 TGCGCCAGCAGCCAAGAACTATCCTTCGAACTCTCTAACTATGGCTACACCTTC CASSQELSFELSNYGYTF
. TRBJ1-4 TRBV15 TGTGCCACCAGCAGAGACAGGGGCGTCGGTGAAAAACTGTTTTTT CATSRDRGVGEKLFF
. TRBJ2-3 TRBV7-3 TGTGCCAGCAGCTTCAGAGAGGGAAGCACAGATACGCAGTATTTT CASSFREGSTDTQYF
TRBD1 TRBJ1-1 TRBV6-5 TGTGCCAGCAGTTACTCGACAGGGGGTGGCACTGAAGCTTTCTTT CASSYSTGGGTEAFF
. TRBJ2-1 TRBV9 TGTGCCAGCAGCGTAGAGTCAGGGGGGCGATATGATGAGCAGTTCTTC CASSVESGGRYDEQFF
. TRBJ2-7 TRBV7-9 TGTGCCAGCAGCTTATCCTGGACGGGGGAGCAGTACTTC CASSLSWTGEQYF
TRBD1 TRBJ1-5 TRBV9 TGTGCCAGCAGCGTATCCGGGACAGGGTTCCAGCCCCAGCATTTT CASSVSGTGFQPQHF
. TRBJ2-2 TRBV7-2 TGTGCCAGCAGCCCCCCCGGACAGCTTTTTAACACCGGGGAGCTGTTTTTT CASSPPGQLFNTGELFF
. TRBJ1-5 TRBV19 TGTGCCAGTAGTATCGGGACTGTAAGCAATCAGCCCCAGCATTTT CASSIGTVSNQPQHF
TRBD2 TRBJ2-7 TRBV6-5 TGTGCCAGCAGTTATAGGCTAGCGGGAGGGTACGAGCAGTACTTC CASSYRLAGGYEQYF
. TRBJ1-3 TRBV28 TGTGCCAGCAGGTCGGGGTCTGGAAACACCATATATTTT CASRSGSGNTIYF
TRBD2 TRBJ2-7 TRBV7-2 TGTGCCAGCAGTTATCCCGGGACTAGCGAGTCCTACGAGCAGTACTTC CASSYPGTSESYEQYF
. TRBJ1-1 TRBV18 TGTGCCAGCTCTCACGGCGGGGGTCTTGGTCCCGGCACTGAAGCTTTCTTT CASSHGGGLGPGTEAFF
. TRBJ2-7 TRBV19 TGTGCCAGTAGGGGACATTACTCCTACGAGCAGTACTTC CASRGHYSYEQYF
. TRBJ1-1 TRBV19 TGTGCCAGTGGGTGGGTGGCGGACACTGAAGCTTTCTTT CASGWVADTEAFF
. TRBJ1-5 TRBV19 TGTGCCAGTATTCCAGCGCACCTAAGCCGCAATCAGCCCCAGCATTTT CASIPAHLSRNQPQHF
TRBD1 TRBJ2-5 TRBV5-1 TGCGCCAGCAGCTCCCGGGACAGACAAGAGACCCAGTACTTC CASSSRDRQETQYF
. TRBJ1-1 TRBV27 TGTGCCAGCAGTTCACTGGGAGGGAACACTGAAGCTTTCTTT CASSSLGGNTEAFF
. TRBJ2-7 TRBV27 TGTGCCAGCTCACCGAGCCGGGAGACCGGCGAGCAGTACTTC CASSPSRETGEQYF
TRBD1 TRBJ2-1 TRBV19 TGTGCCAGTAGTACCAGGACAGGGTCAAGCCATGAGCAGTTCTTC CASSTRTGSSHEQFF
. TRBJ2-2 TRBV2 TGTGTCCAGGGCAAAGCGCCCACCACCGGGGAGCTGTTTTTT CVQGKAPTTGELFF
TRBD1 TRBJ1-1 TRBV15 TGTGCCACCAGCAGCACCTTACTCGCCGGGACAGGGGTCACTGAAGCTTTCTTT CATSSTLLAGTGVTEAFF
TRBD2 TRBJ2-1 TRBV6-5 TGTGCCAGCAGTTACACCCCTAGCGGAGCCAAAGAGCAGTTCTTC CASSYTPSGAKEQFF
. TRBJ2-3 TRBV7-3 TGTGCCAGCAGCTTAAAGGGGGCTAGCGGGAGCACAGATACGCAGTATTTT CASSLKGASGSTDTQYF
. TRBJ2-3 TRBV28 TGTGCCAGCAGTTTAGTACAGATCACAGATACGCAGTATTTT CASSLVQITDTQYF
TRBD1 TRBJ1-1 TRBV4-3 TGCGCCAGCAGCATAGACAGGGCTTGGGGCACTGAAGCTTTCTTT CASSIDRAWGTEAFF